The T cell receptor (beta chain) described here comes from a study of blood T cell repertoires in COVID-19. Study-wide background: The cDNA or gDNA used as material had been derived from T cells, B-cell-depleted T cells, or PBMCs.

Per the original data handling: Scientists estimated how many nucleated cells there were by amplifying reference gene primers. Only in-frame clones appear in the TCRdb table, and some are missing; sequencing was by immunoSEQ multiplex PCR. That table supplies the V and J calls and clone size; D and trimming were determined from the DNA. The table shows around 310,000 clones, with approximately 90% occurring only once. The CDR3 length is 14 residues. In germline, CDR1 is SGHNT, CDR2 YYREEE (reference sequence). V shed 4 bases and J 5 bases; nucleotides not matched to a gene: 8. The V and J genes are TRBV5-4 and TRBJ1-1; TRBD1 matches at 7 bases. This sequence originates from a woman aged 45-59 years with active or convalescent COVID-19. The sequenced material came from peripheral blood. The CDR3, as DNA: TGTGCCAGCAGCCCCAACAGGGGCGGGACTGAAGCTTTCTTT. This codes for CASSPNRGGTEAFF.